The rows below give T cell receptor beta chains drawn from one sample of a study of blood T cell repertoires in COVID-19. Some clones are missing from TCRdb's copy, which holds only in-frame ones; the method was immunoSEQ multiplex PCR. The sample includes 130,000 to 150,000 clones, about 88% of them seen just once. The sequenced sample consisted of peripheral blood. These receptors were collected from a human donor in a cohort sampled during active COVID-19. Each CDR3 is given with its conserved first and last residue. Fields, in order: D gene, V gene, J gene, clone size, CDR3 DNA, CDR3 protein. A D gene is named only where the DNA matches it firmly. The size entry is marked missing in some rows and otherwise reads once, few, many or a size class.

NA	TRBV18	TRBJ2-6	NA	TGTGCCAGCTCATCCTCAGGGACTGGGGCCAACGTCCTGACTTTC	CASSSSGTGANVLTF
NA	TRBV7-2	TRBJ1-1	NA	TGTGCCAGCAGCTTAGGGCCCCGGGGCACTGAAGCTTTCTTT	CASSLGPRGTEAFF
NA	TRBV7-8	TRBJ2-1	NA	TGTGCCAGCAGCTTAGGCACAGGGATCCCCTACAATGAGCAGTTCTTC	CASSLGTGIPYNEQFF
NA	TRBV19	TRBJ2-5	once	TGTGCCAGCGCTACAGGGCCAGGGGAGACCCAGTACTTC	CASATGPGETQYF
NA	TRBV13	TRBJ2-6	NA	TGTGCCAGCAGCATCCCCGCCACGGTCTCTGGGGCCAACGTCCTGACTTTC	CASSIPATVSGANVLTF
NA	TRBV6-6	TRBJ2-3	NA	TGTGCCAGCAGTTACGGGCCAGATACGCAGTATTTT	CASSYGPDTQYF
NA	TRBV29-1	TRBJ1-1	once	TGCAGCGCTCTGAAGGAGACTGAAGCTTTCTTT	CSALKETEAFF
TRBD2	TRBV5-5	TRBJ2-2	NA	TGTGCCAGCAGCCCTAGACTAGCGGGAGGGGGCACCGGGGAGCTGTTTTTT	CASSPRLAGGGTGELFF
TRBD2	TRBV7-8	TRBJ2-3	NA	TGTGCCAGCAGCCCGGGCGCCTCTAGCGGGAGGGGGGATACGCAGTATTTT	CASSPGASSGRGDTQYF
NA	TRBV5-1	TRBJ2-6	once	TGCGCCAGCACGGACAGCCTCTCTGGGGCCAACGTCCTGACTTTC	CASTDSLSGANVLTF
NA	TRBV11-2	TRBJ2-7	few	TGTGCCAGCAGAGACGGAGGCTTCGAGCAGTACTTC	CASRDGGFEQYF
TRBD1	TRBV3-1/TRBV3-2	TRBJ2-6	once	TGTGCCAGCAGCGCCCGGGACAGGGCCTCTACTGGGGCCAACGTCCTGACTTTC	CASSARDRASTGANVLTF
TRBD2	TRBV7-8	TRBJ2-1	NA	TGTGCCAGCAGCTTAGGGAGAGCGGGGGCCTACAATGAGCAGTTCTTC	CASSLGRAGAYNEQFF
TRBD1	TRBV2	TRBJ1-1	NA	TGTGCCAGCTTACGGACAGGGCCGGGGCCTGAAGCTTTCTTT	CASLRTGPGPEAFF
TRBD1	TRBV4-1	TRBJ2-5	NA	TGCGCCAGCAGCCAACCCGCGACAGGGTTGGGGGAGACCCAGTACTTC	CASSQPATGLGETQYF
TRBD2	TRBV28	TRBJ2-3	NA	TGTGCCAGCAGTTTAGCCCAACTAGCGGGTGGGGCAGATACGCAGTATTTT	CASSLAQLAGGADTQYF
NA	TRBV5-4	TRBJ2-5	once	TGTGCCAGCAGCTTGGTTTCAGGGGCAGGGACCCAGTACTTC	CASSLVSGAGTQYF
TRBD1	TRBV19	TRBJ1-1	NA	TGTGCCAGTAGTCTCCGACAGGGTGGCACTGAAGCTTTCTTT	CASSLRQGGTEAFF
NA	TRBV27	TRBJ1-1	NA	TGTGCCAGCAGTCCCTCATCGGGGAACACTGAAGCTTTCTTT	CASSPSSGNTEAFF
NA	TRBV11-2	TRBJ2-4	NA	TGTGCCAGCAGCTTAGTCCCACCCGGGACTGTCACCAAAAACATTCAGTACTTC	CASSLVPPGTVTKNIQYF
TRBD1	TRBV7-2	TRBJ1-2	NA	TGTGCCAGCAGCTTCGACAGGGGCAATGGCTACACCTTC	CASSFDRGNGYTF
NA	TRBV7-7	TRBJ2-5	NA	TGTGCTAGCAGCTCCTCACCGGGGTACCAAGAGACCCAGTACTTC	CASSSSPGYQETQYF
NA	TRBV7-2	TRBJ2-1	NA	TGTGCCAGCAGCTTATCTCGCGGGGGCCGTACCTGGGGCTACAATGAGCAGTTCTTC	CASSLSRGGRTWGYNEQFF
TRBD1	TRBV4-1	TRBJ1-5	NA	TGCGCCAGCAGCCAGAATTCCCGGGACAGGGGAACTAGCAATCAGCCCCAGCATTTT	CASSQNSRDRGTSNQPQHF
TRBD2	TRBV27	TRBJ2-7	NA	TGTGCCAGCAGTCCGGGACTAGGGTACGAGCAGTACTTC	CASSPGLGYEQYF
NA	TRBV6-2/TRBV6-3	TRBJ1-6	few	TGTGCCAGCAGCCTCGACAGAGACTATAATTCACCCCTCCACTTT	CASSLDRDYNSPLHF
TRBD2	TRBV6-1	TRBJ2-3	NA	TGTGCCAGCAGTGACCGGGGACTAGCGGGGGGATGGTCAGATACGCAGTATTTT	CASSDRGLAGGWSDTQYF
TRBD2	TRBV6-5	TRBJ2-3	NA	TGTGCCAGCGGACTAGCGGGCACAGATACGCAGTATTTT	CASGLAGTDTQYF
TRBD2	TRBV6-6	TRBJ2-7	NA	TGTGCCAGCAGTTTAGCGGGAGGGTCAGTCTACGAGCAGTACTTC	CASSLAGGSVYEQYF
NA	TRBV6-2/TRBV6-3	TRBJ1-2	NA	TGTGCCAGCAGTCAGGGCTATGGCTACACCTTC	CASSQGYGYTF
NA	TRBV27	TRBJ1-2	NA	TGTGCCAGCAGTTTAGGGCAGGGTAACTATGGCTACACCTTC	CASSLGQGNYGYTF
TRBD2	TRBV6-5	TRBJ2-7	NA	TGTGCCAGCAGCCGGAAGCGGGGTGGCTACGAGCAGTACTTC	CASSRKRGGYEQYF
TRBD2	TRBV4-3	TRBJ2-3	NA	TGCGCCAGCAGCCAAAAAGCGGGGGGAGGCGATACGCAGTATTTT	CASSQKAGGGDTQYF
NA	TRBV6-2/TRBV6-3	TRBJ1-1	once	TGTGCCAGCAGTTACTGGAGGGCAGCTATGAACACTGAAGCTTTCTTT	CASSYWRAAMNTEAFF
TRBD1	TRBV29-1	TRBJ1-4	NA	TGCAGCGTTAGGGGACAGGGACGGGAAAAACTGTTTTTT	CSVRGQGREKLFF
TRBD2	TRBV4-1	TRBJ2-5	NA	TGCGCCAGCAGCGCCGGAGGCGGGGGGGCCTCTGAGACCCAGTACTTC	CASSAGGGGASETQYF
TRBD2	TRBV5-1	TRBJ2-1	NA	TGCGCCAGCAGCTTGTTGGGACTAGCGGGAGGGTTAAATGAGCAGTTCTTC	CASSLLGLAGGLNEQFF
NA	TRBV30	TRBJ1-1	NA	TGTGCCTGGTCACGTGAGCAGAACACTGAAGCTTTCTTT	CAWSREQNTEAFF
NA	TRBV28	TRBJ2-3	NA	TGTGCCAGCAGTCCCAGTGTAACAGATACGCAGTATTTT	CASSPSVTDTQYF
TRBD1	TRBV18	TRBJ1-4	NA	TGTGCCAGCTCACCAACAGGGGGAAATGAAAAACTGTTTTTT	CASSPTGGNEKLFF
NA	TRBV6-1	TRBJ1-4	once	TGTGCCAGCAGTGAATTTGGGCAGCCTAATGAAAAACTGTTTTTT	CASSEFGQPNEKLFF
TRBD2	TRBV7-3	TRBJ2-3	NA	TGTGCCAGCAGGACAGCGGGAAGCACAGATACGCAGTATTTT	CASRTAGSTDTQYF
NA	TRBV28	TRBJ2-1	NA	TGTGCCAGCAGGCCCCGTAGCGGCAGCAATGAGCAGTTCTTC	CASRPRSGSNEQFF
TRBD1	TRBV3-1/TRBV3-2	TRBJ1-5	NA	TGTGCCAGCAGCCTCGGGACAGTCGATCAGCCCCAGCATTTT	CASSLGTVDQPQHF
NA	TRBV6-2/TRBV6-3	TRBJ1-2	few	TGTGCCAGCAGCCAGGCGCGGAGGAGTACGAACTATGGCTACACCTTC	CASSQARRSTNYGYTF
NA	TRBV7-3	TRBJ2-3	NA	TGTGCCAGCAGCCCCGGTCGGAGCACAGATACGCAGTATTTT	CASSPGRSTDTQYF
TRBD1	TRBV5-1	TRBJ1-4	NA	TGCGCCAGCAGCTCGGGACAGGGAAGGAACTTGGTCCCAACTAATGAAAAACTGTTTTTT	CASSSGQGRNLVPTNEKLFF
NA	TRBV21-1	TRBJ2-1	NA	TGTGCCAGCAGCAAACGGGGGGGACTAGCGGGAGTTGAGCAGTTCTTC	CASSKRGGLAGVEQFF
NA	TRBV28	TRBJ1-2	NA	TGTGCCAGCAGTCGACAGTCCTATGGCTACACCTTC	CASSRQSYGYTF
TRBD2	TRBV7-3	TRBJ2-1	once	TGTGCCAGCAGCTCGGGATTAGCGGGGAGTTTGAATGAGCAGTTCTTC	CASSSGLAGSLNEQFF
NA	TRBV3-1/TRBV3-2	TRBJ1-5	NA	TGTGCCAGCAGCCCACCAGGGGAGCGTCAGCCCCAGCATTTT	CASSPPGERQPQHF